Below, 18 T cell receptor beta chains from the same sample are listed, as sequenced in a study of cytomegalovirus exposure and HLA in healthy donors. 13 Jbeta primers and 60 Vbeta primers were used for the PCR. Method: immunoSEQ multiplex PCR; TCRdb's copy keeps in-frame clones and lacks some. Of about 170,000 clones in the sample, roughly 80% were seen once. The source material was PBMCs. The receptor source for this set is a male donor in good health and CMV-seronegative.

The chain couples TRBV29-1 to TRBJ2-4, with D tentatively TRBD1 (5 bases). V lost 5 bases and J lost 2, with 10 bases in between. The CDR3 consists of 13 residues. Germline V gene sequence: CDR1 SQVTM, CDR2 ANQGSEA. The DNA for the CDR3 is TGCAGCGTTACCAGGGTATCCAAAAACATTCAGTACTTC. The encoded protein is CSVTRVSKNIQYF. The full variable domain, its missing parts supplied by reference TRBV29-1 and TRBJ2-4, is SAVISQKPSRDICQRGTSLTIQCQVDSQVTMMFWYRQQPGQSLTLIATANQGSEATYESGFVIDKFPISRPNLTFSTLTVSNMSPEDSSIYLCSVTRVSKNIQYFGAGTRLSVL.

This chain uses TRBV5-1 with TRBJ1-5, with D possibly matching TRBD1 (5 bases). V was cut by 4 bases and J by 4 bases, with 15 bases left in between. Germline assignment: CDR1 SGHRS and CDR2 YFSETQ. The length of the CDR3 is 15 residues. DNA for the CDR3: TGCGCCAGCAGCGAAGACAGTTTAAGAAATCAGCCCCAGCATTTT. Encoded protein: CASSEDSLRNQPQHF.

The chain recombines TRBV28 with TRBJ2-6; the D gene is possibly TRBD1 (6 bases). Looked up from germline, CDR1 is MDHEN and CDR2 is SYDVKM. V lost 8 bases, J lost 12 bases, and 17 bases lay in between. This CDR3 has 13 amino acids. Here the CDR3 reads CASGQLQGFVLTF. As DNA, the CDR3 is TGTGCCAGCGGACAACTACAGGGTTTCGTCCTGACTTTC.

This sequence joins TRBV5-1 and TRBJ2-1; TRBD2 aligns across 8 bases. CDR3 length equals 15 residues. Germline CDR1 is SGHRS and CDR2 is YFSETQ. J gave up 9 bases and V 0 bases, and 8 bases lay outside the gene matches. As DNA, the CDR3 is TGCGCCAGCAGCTTGGAGGGGCGGGGGGCCGGTGAGCAGTTCTTC. This encodes CASSLEGRGAGEQFF.

V and J are TRBV9 and TRBJ1-3, with TRBD1 identical over 8 bases. J was trimmed by 4 bases and V by 3 bases; bases with no gene match: 6. Germline V CDR1 and CDR2: SGDLS, YYNGEE. The CDR3 is made up of 15 amino acids. The CDR3 sequence: CASSAVDRVGNTIYF. In DNA, the CDR3 is TGTGCCAGCAGCGCGGTGGACAGGGTAGGAAACACCATATATTTT. Complete variable domain (other parts from reference TRBV9 and TRBJ1-3): DSGVTQTPKHLITATGQRVTLRCSPRSGDLSVYWYQQSLDQGLQFLIQYYNGEERAKGNILERFSAQQFPDLHSELNLSSLELGDSALYFCASSAVDRVGNTIYFGEGSWLTVV.

V gene TRBV27 combines with J gene TRBJ1-1, with D tentatively TRBD1 (5 bases). Looked up from germline, CDR1 is MNHEY and CDR2 is SMNVEV (reference sequence). Trimming left V 4 bases short and J 0 bases short, with 12 bases between. The CDR3 is 15 residues long. Here the CDR3 DNA reads TGTGCCAGCAGTTCCCCGGGGGTCATGAACACTGAAGCTTTCTTT. This translates into CASSSPGVMNTEAFF.

The chain joins TRBV19 to TRBJ1-1; D ambiguous. CDR3 size: 13 residues. CDR1 is LNHDA, CDR2 SQIVND, per germline (reference sequence). Between the trimmed V and J ends, which lost 5 bases and 1 base, there was a span of 8 bases. The CDR3 DNA reads as TGTGCCAGTAGTGAACAGTCGAACACTGAAGCTTTCTTT. Its translation: CASSEQSNTEAFF.

The chain carries TRBV6-1 and TRBJ1-1; a weak D match, TRBD1 (5 bases). Trimming pared 0 bases from V and 4 bases from J, leaving 9 bases between. CDR1 is MNHNS and CDR2 is SASEGT in the germline V gene. CDR3 length equals 14 residues. The CDR3 DNA follows: TGTGCCAGCAGTGAAGCGGGAGGGGTCACTGAAGCTTTCTTT. This gives the protein CASSEAGGVTEAFF.

This clone appeared once. The V and J genes are TRBV7-2 and TRBJ2-7; D is ambiguous. Germline V gene sequence: CDR1 SGHTA, CDR2 FQGNSA. With 1 base removed from V and 6 bases from J, the gap between germline ends came to 7 bases. This CDR3 region has 12 residues. CDR3 sequence (DNA): TGTGCCAGCAGCTTAGTTTCCAGCGAGCAGTACTTC. Translation gives CASSLVSSEQYF. Combining the CDR3 with reference TRBV7-2 and TRBJ2-7 gives the whole variable domain GAGVSQSPSNKVTEKGKDVELRCDPISGHTALYWYRQSLGQGLEFLIYFQGNSAPDKSGLPSDRFSAERTGGSVSTLTIQRTQQEDSAVYLCASSLVSSEQYFGPGTRLTVT.

This clone was seen only once. The chain carries TRBV5-1 and TRBJ1-2, with D possibly matching TRBD1 (5 bases). The length of the CDR3 is 16 residues. Trimming shortened V by 5 bases and J by 4 bases, and 21 bases separated the two germline ends. The germline gives CDR1 SGHRS, CDR2 YFSETQ. The CDR3 nucleotides read TGCGCCAGCAGTTTTGTCCCCGGGGGGGTCGCCTATGGCTACACCTTC. This encodes CASSFVPGGVAYGYTF.

This chain links TRBV4-1 with TRBJ2-3; 13 positions agree with TRBD2. Germline V gives CDR1 MGHRA, CDR2 YSYEKL. The J segment lost 5 bases and the V segment lost 6 bases, leaving 20 bases of the junction unmatched. This CDR3 has 20 amino acids. The DNA for the CDR3 is TGCGCCAGCAGTATTACCGGGACTAGCGGGACCCCCGGCCAGCGAGATACGCAGTATTTT. It codes for CASSITGTSGTPGQRDTQYF.

The chain carries TRBV27 and TRBJ2-3, with 12 bases fitting TRBD2. There are 14 residues in the CDR3. V lost 7 bases to trimming and J lost 5 bases; unmatched junction nucleotides: 4. Germline V gene sequence: CDR1 MNHEY, CDR2 SMNVEV (reference sequence). CDR3 sequence: CASTLAGGRDTQYF. The CDR3, as DNA: TGTGCCAGCACGCTAGCGGGGGGGAGAGATACGCAGTATTTT.

Concerning this clone: Additional DNA sequences in this sample encode the identical CDR3. The chain links TRBV7-9 to TRBJ1-2, with TRBD1 matching over 11 bases. The CDR3 contains 14 residues. Germline loops: CDR1 SEHNR, CDR2 FQNEAQ (reference sequence). Trimming cost V 3 bases and J 4 bases; bases outside gene matches: 1. This CDR3 is CASSLDRGLYGYTF. As DNA, the CDR3 is TGTGCCAGCAGCTTGGACAGGGGGCTCTATGGCTACACCTTC.

J is TRBJ2-7 and V is TRBV19, with 10 bases matching TRBD1. Germline V gene lookup returns CDR1 LNHDA and CDR2 SQIVND (reference sequence). The CDR3 has 14 amino acids. Trimming took 4 bases from V and 7 from J; bases not matched to a gene: 7. The CDR3 DNA sequence: TGTGCCAGTAGTAGCCGGGACAGGGGCCGAGAGCAGTACTTC. Translation gives CASSSRDRGREQYF.

This chain joins TRBV7-3 and TRBJ2-5, with a tentative D call TRBD2 (5 bases). V lost 5 bases to trimming and J lost 8 bases, with 18 bases between them. Germline V gene sequence: CDR1 SGHTA, CDR2 FQGTGA. There are 14 residues in the CDR3. In DNA, the CDR3 is TGTGCCAGCAGCCCTGTTTCGGGGAGTGATACCCAGTACTTC. Translating it yields CASSPVSGSDTQYF.

This clone appeared a single time. The chain links TRBV7-3 to TRBJ2-7, with D possibly matching TRBD2 (5 bases). The CDR3 loop spans 14 amino acids. The V gene lost 6 bases and the J gene lost 2 bases, with 14 bases spanning the gap. CDR1 SGHTA and CDR2 FQGTGA come from the germline V gene. DNA for the CDR3: TGTGCCAGCAGGTCCCCCCGGGAAACCTACGAGCAGTACTTC. Encoded protein: CASRSPRETYEQYF.

CDR3 coding DNA: TGTGCCAGCAGTGAACTGGCCGGAGGGTATGGCTACACCTTC. This translates into CASSELAGGYGYTF. The gene calls are TRBV6-1 and TRBJ1-2; D gene uncertain. The CDR3 runs 14 residues. Germline V lookup: CDR1 MNHNS, CDR2 SASEGT. Trimming left V 2 bases short and J 5 bases short, with 12 bases between.

This rearrangement joins TRBV7-8 to TRBJ2-5; 9 bases map to TRBD2. The germline CDR1 and CDR2 sequences are SGHVS and FQNEAQ. V lost 4 bases, J lost 5 bases, and 14 bases stayed unmatched. CDR3 length: 17 amino acids. The CDR3, as DNA: TGTGCCAGCAGCTCCCCAAGAGCGGGAGGCCTGGGGGAGACCCAGTACTTC. Its translation is CASSSPRAGGLGETQYF.